This entry describes one T cell receptor beta chain. Several immunoSEQ plates held equal portions of the genomic DNA taken from each subset. Measured with immunoSEQ multiplex PCR; TCRdb has only the in-frame clones, and not every one. The top ten hold roughly 1.7% of the sample, which has around 1.9 million clones, about 93% seen once. CD45RO negativity and positive selection for CCR7 defined naive CD8 cells, a population that excluded terminally differentiated effector memory CD45RA+ cells. This entry comes from a study of shared clonotypes between healthy human individuals. The CDR3 sequence is 14 residues long. V lost 5 bases and J 0 bases, leaving 9 bases between the germline ends. Germline V gene lookup returns CDR1 SGHAT and CDR2 FQNNGV.

This TCR was sampled from a man aged 18-30 years in good health. Some clones in this sample may be carry-over from other donors' samples. The sequenced sample consisted of naive CD8+ T cells from PBMCs. This chain links TRBV11-2 with TRBJ2-3; D is unresolved. This CDR3 reads CASSRVDSTDTQYF. CDR3 DNA: TGTGCCAGCAGCAGGGTCGACAGCACAGATACGCAGTATTTT. The whole variable domain, remainder taken from reference TRBV11-2 and TRBJ2-3, is EAGVAQSPRYKIIEKRQSVAFWCNPISGHATLYWYQQILGQGPKLLIQFQNNGVVDDSQLPKDRFSAERLKGVDSTLKIQPAKLEDSAVYLCASSRVDSTDTQYFGPGTRLTVL.